Listed below are T cell receptor beta chains from one sample, sequenced in a study of cytomegalovirus exposure and HLA in healthy donors. The data were produced by immunoSEQ multiplex PCR, yet TCRdb's version contains in-frame clones alone and is incomplete. Counted here are 80,000 to 100,000 clones, around 68% occurring once; the ten biggest clones make up 2% to 3%. Sequencing was performed on PBMCs. All receptors come from a man aged 50 or older in good health and CMV-seronegative. Each CDR3 is given with its conserved first and last residue. A D gene is named only where the DNA matches it firmly. Clone sizes are given selectively: once, few, many, or a class where the clone is expanded.

>-|TRBD2|TRBJ2-1|TRBV5-1
CASSDSAAGVIEQFF
TGCGCCAGCAGCGACTCTGCGGCGGGAGTAATTGAGCAGTTCTTC
>-|TRBD1|TRBJ2-2|TRBV4-3
CASSQDRGQGYTGELFF
TGCGCCAGCAGCCAAGACCGCGGACAGGGATACACCGGGGAGCTGTTTTTT
>few|-|TRBJ1-1|TRBV7-3
CASSLSGAPNTEAFF
TGTGCCAGCAGCTTATCTGGGGCCCCGAACACTGAAGCTTTCTTT
>-|-|TRBJ1-2|TRBV20-1
CSAPDGYTF
TGCAGTGCGCCGGATGGCTACACCTTC
>few|TRBD1|TRBJ2-5|TRBV10-3
CAISQGTEQETQYF
TGTGCCATCAGCCAAGGGACAGAGCAAGAGACCCAGTACTTC
>-|-|TRBJ1-4|TRBV9
CASSVGGPSEKLFF
TGTGCCAGCAGCGTAGGGGGCCCTAGTGAAAAACTGTTTTTT
>few|-|TRBJ2-3|TRBV7-6
CASSPGQLSTDTQYF
TGTGCCAGCAGCCCAGGACAACTTAGCACAGATACGCAGTATTTT
>-|TRBD1|TRBJ2-5|TRBV6-1
CASSQDRPQETQYF
TGTGCCAGCAGTCAGGACAGGCCCCAAGAGACCCAGTACTTC
>-|-|TRBJ1-3|TRBV10-1
CASSAWAAGNTIYF
TGCGCCAGCAGTGCATGGGCCGCTGGAAACACCATATATTTT
>-|-|TRBJ2-7|TRBV20-1
CSPMLGNEQYF
TGCAGTCCGATGCTAGGTAACGAGCAGTACTTC